This T cell receptor (beta chain) emerged from a study of cytomegalovirus exposure and HLA in healthy donors. Study-wide results and limits: A later analysis found TCR association rates differed by HLA locus, highest for DRB1 and lowest for HLA-C. A few V segments could not be told apart, such as TRBV6-2 and TRBV6-3, and were left out. Cytomegalovirus status, reportedly, was diagnosed with high specificity and sensitivity by the classifier.

About this clone itself: The antigen is undetermined.

The PCR was carried out with 60 Vbeta primers and 13 Jbeta primers. Sequencing was performed with immunoSEQ multiplex PCR; in TCRdb, only in-frame clones are kept and a portion is missing. The data hold 100,000 to 150,000 clones, with roughly 80% observed a single time. From germline, CDR1 is LGHNA and CDR2 YSLEER. Trimming cost V 1 base and J 3 bases; bases outside gene matches: 4. The CDR3 is made up of 16 amino acids. The genes are TRBV4-3 and TRBJ1-3, with 9 bases matching TRBD1. The receptor's source is a man aged 18 to 30 in good health and CMV-seropositive. Input material: PBMCs. The CDR3 nucleotides are TGCGCCAGCAGCCAAGTGGGACAGGGTTATGGAAACACCATATATTTT. Its translation is CASSQVGQGYGNTIYF.